This T cell receptor beta chain came from a study of T-cell reconstitution after alpha-beta-depleted transplantation in children. Notes on the study in general: From newly produced T cells came most of the T-cell counts and diversity one year after transplant. Roughly two months post-transplant, alpha-beta T cells reportedly originated from several hundred graft clones that had expanded.

On this clonotype: Its antigen is unknown.

The CDR3 is made up of 16 amino acids. The J segment lost 5 bases and the V segment lost 10 bases, leaving 14 bases of the junction unmatched. Germline CDR1 reads ENHRY; CDR2 reads SYGVKD. Unique molecular identifiers were incorporated when the TCRbeta library was constructed. One entry per CDR3 protein results from TCRdb running MiXCR on the PCR reads. The sample lists about 97,000 distinct CDR3 sequences, around 7.8% occurring once. The chain links TRBV10-3 to TRBJ2-1; 10 nucleotides match TRBD1. The sequence derives from a boy between 2 and 10 years old with acute lymphoblastic leukemia, due to receive a stem cell transplant. Sequences were derived from PBMCs, sampled before TCRalphabeta/CD19-depleted stem cell transplant. CDR3: CATRDPAGTGDNEQFF. The CDR3 DNA sequence: TGTGCCACCCGAGATCCAGCCGGGACAGGGGACAATGAGCAGTTCTTC.